This is a list of T cell receptor beta chains from one sample in a study of regulatory T cells in long-lasting Graves disease. TCRdb itself ran the multiplex PCR reads through MiXCR, one entry per CDR3 protein. The data contain approximately 560,000 distinct CDR3 sequences, roughly 15% of them seen just once; the ten biggest clones take up around 11%. The sample was also reused in another study, on T cells in Graves' hyperthyroidism and ophthalmopathy.

Material: peripheral blood mononuclear cells (PBMCs), obtained at new diagnosis, from a patient treated with antithyroid drugs. These receptors all stem from a man aged 18 to 30 with Graves disease. Both conserved end residues are part of each CDR3. Each record gives: clone size, J gene, D gene, V gene, CDR3 protein, CDR3 DNA. The D gene is left open where the match is weak. Not every row has a clone size; where given, it reads once, few, many or a size class.

clone_size: NA
j_call: TRBJ1-4
d_call: NA
v_call: TRBV20-1
cdr3_aa: CSARVVDLSPGQQPTATNEKLFF
cdr3_nt: TGCAGTGCTAGAGTTGTGGATCTTTCCCCGGGACAACAACCAACTGCAACTAATGAAAAACTGTTTTTT

clone_size: NA
j_call: TRBJ2-2
d_call: TRBD2
v_call: TRBV12-3/TRBV12-4
cdr3_aa: CASSLGSSGRTSTGELFF
cdr3_nt: TGTGCCAGCAGTTTAGGATCGAGCGGGAGAACCAGTACCGGGGAGCTGTTTTTT

clone_size: NA
j_call: TRBJ2-2
d_call: NA
v_call: TRBV28
cdr3_aa: CASTTIGGSGELFF
cdr3_nt: TGTGCCAGCACCACAATAGGAGGGTCCGGGGAGCTGTTTTTT

clone_size: few
j_call: TRBJ2-2
d_call: NA
v_call: TRBV6-1
cdr3_aa: CASSEAGRDTGELFF
cdr3_nt: TGTGCCAGCAGTGAGGCAGGCCGGGACACCGGGGAGCTGTTTTTT

clone_size: NA
j_call: TRBJ2-2
d_call: TRBD2
v_call: TRBV7-3
cdr3_aa: CASSLWERGAGELFF
cdr3_nt: TGTGCCAGCAGCTTATGGGAGCGGGGCGCCGGGGAGCTGTTTTTT

clone_size: NA
j_call: TRBJ2-5
d_call: TRBD2
v_call: TRBV27
cdr3_aa: CASSLGAGVGETQYF
cdr3_nt: TGTGCCAGCAGTTTAGGAGCGGGAGTGGGCGAGACCCAGTACTTC

clone_size: NA
j_call: TRBJ2-3
d_call: NA
v_call: TRBV12-3/TRBV12-4
cdr3_aa: CASSRGWTDTQYF
cdr3_nt: TGTGCCAGCAGTAGAGGGTGGACAGATACGCAGTATTTT

clone_size: many
j_call: TRBJ1-1
d_call: NA
v_call: TRBV20-1
cdr3_aa: CSAPQGPEAFF
cdr3_nt: TGCAGTGCCCCGCAGGGGCCCGAAGCTTTCTTT

clone_size: many
j_call: TRBJ2-3
d_call: TRBD2
v_call: TRBV6-1
cdr3_aa: CASTGLAGGPRDTQYF
cdr3_nt: TGTGCCAGCACCGGACTAGCGGGAGGGCCTCGGGATACGCAGTATTTT

clone_size: many
j_call: TRBJ1-1
d_call: TRBD1
v_call: TRBV10-3
cdr3_aa: CAIRRTGDDTEAFF
cdr3_nt: TGTGCCATCAGACGGACAGGGGATGACACTGAAGCTTTCTTT

clone_size: many
j_call: TRBJ2-3
d_call: NA
v_call: TRBV11-2
cdr3_aa: CASSLETGTSTDTQYF
cdr3_nt: TGTGCCAGCAGCTTAGAGACCGGGACTAGCACAGATACGCAGTATTTT

clone_size: many
j_call: TRBJ2-7
d_call: NA
v_call: TRBV6-2/TRBV6-3
cdr3_aa: CATRRRAIYEQYF
cdr3_nt: TGTGCCACCCGACGAAGGGCCATCTACGAGCAGTACTTC

clone_size: few
j_call: TRBJ1-2
d_call: NA
v_call: TRBV9
cdr3_aa: CASSVAPAMVSDGYTF
cdr3_nt: TGTGCCAGCAGCGTAGCCCCAGCAATGGTCTCCGATGGCTACACCTTC

clone_size: many
j_call: TRBJ1-1
d_call: NA
v_call: TRBV5-1
cdr3_aa: CASSPEEGLNTEAFF
cdr3_nt: TGCGCCAGCAGCCCGGAGGAGGGGTTGAACACTGAAGCTTTCTTT

clone_size: few
j_call: TRBJ1-1
d_call: TRBD1
v_call: TRBV4-1
cdr3_aa: CASSQDQGVNTEAFF
cdr3_nt: TGCGCCAGCAGCCAAGATCAGGGGGTTAACACTGAAGCTTTCTTT

clone_size: NA
j_call: TRBJ2-1
d_call: TRBD2
v_call: TRBV29-1
cdr3_aa: CSVEDLAGVGNEQFF
cdr3_nt: TGCAGCGTTGAGGACCTAGCGGGAGTAGGTAATGAGCAGTTCTTC

clone_size: many
j_call: TRBJ2-1
d_call: NA
v_call: TRBV7-9
cdr3_aa: CASSLDYGEQFF
cdr3_nt: TGTGCCAGCAGCTTGGACTATGGGGAGCAGTTCTTC

clone_size: many
j_call: TRBJ1-1
d_call: NA
v_call: TRBV30
cdr3_aa: CAWTGGQVTEAFF
cdr3_nt: TGTGCCTGGACCGGGGGCCAGGTTACTGAAGCTTTCTTT

clone_size: NA
j_call: TRBJ1-1
d_call: NA
v_call: TRBV9
cdr3_aa: CASRRGPGNTEAFF
cdr3_nt: TGTGCCAGTCGTCGGGGGCCAGGAAACACTGAAGCTTTCTTT

clone_size: many
j_call: TRBJ2-7
d_call: TRBD2
v_call: TRBV20-1
cdr3_aa: CSATPGTSGSYEQYF
cdr3_nt: TGCAGTGCAACTCCCGGGACTAGCGGGAGTTACGAGCAGTACTTC

clone_size: few
j_call: TRBJ1-1
d_call: NA
v_call: TRBV29-1
cdr3_aa: CSVEGVEAFF
cdr3_nt: TGCAGCGTTGAGGGCGTTGAAGCTTTCTTT

clone_size: NA
j_call: TRBJ2-3
d_call: TRBD2
v_call: TRBV2
cdr3_aa: CASPGTSGLDTQYF
cdr3_nt: TGTGCCAGCCCCGGGACTAGCGGGCTAGATACGCAGTATTTT

clone_size: many
j_call: TRBJ1-2
d_call: NA
v_call: TRBV2
cdr3_aa: CASSEGGNGYGYTF
cdr3_nt: TGTGCCAGCAGTGAAGGGGGGAACGGCTATGGCTACACCTTC